The T cell receptor beta chain under discussion was sequenced for a study of cytomegalovirus exposure and HLA in healthy donors. For this clone: What it recognizes is unknown.

Study-level results: The tendency of first-cohort TCR clusters to co-occur in the roughly 130 validation repertoires emerged from a later analysis. Most TCR sequences were rare, but some public TCRs occurred in many donors. Listed as cytomegalovirus-associated were more than 150 TCR beta chains.

The V end was cut by 4 bases, the J end by 8 bases, with 12 bases between. The CDR3 spans 13 residues. Germline loops: CDR1 MGHRA, CDR2 YSYEKL. The assay was immunoSEQ multiplex PCR, and TCRdb's table has in-frame clones only and misses some. The sample holds about 330,000 clones, roughly 88% seen once. What was sequenced was PBMCs. The sequence was collected from a woman between 18 and 29 years old in good health and CMV-seronegative. This chain uses TRBV4-1 with TRBJ2-1; D might be TRBD2 (6 bases). CDR3 DNA: TGCGCCAGCAGCCGAGGGTGGGAGGATGAGCAGTTCTTC. Its protein is CASSRGWEDEQFF.